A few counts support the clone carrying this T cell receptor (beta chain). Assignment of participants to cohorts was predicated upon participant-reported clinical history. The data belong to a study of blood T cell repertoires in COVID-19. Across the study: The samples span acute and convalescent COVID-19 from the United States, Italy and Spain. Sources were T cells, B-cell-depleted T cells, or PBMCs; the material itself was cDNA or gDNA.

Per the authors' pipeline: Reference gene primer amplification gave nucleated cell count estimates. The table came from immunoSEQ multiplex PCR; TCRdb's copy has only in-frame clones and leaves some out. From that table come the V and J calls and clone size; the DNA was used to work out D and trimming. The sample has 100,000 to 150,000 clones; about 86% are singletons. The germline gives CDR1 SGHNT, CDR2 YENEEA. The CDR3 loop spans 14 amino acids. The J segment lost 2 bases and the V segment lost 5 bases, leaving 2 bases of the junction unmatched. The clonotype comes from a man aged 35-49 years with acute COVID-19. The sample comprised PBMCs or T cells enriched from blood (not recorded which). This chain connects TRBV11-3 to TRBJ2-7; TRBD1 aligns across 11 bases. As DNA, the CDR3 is TGTGCCAGCAGCCGGGACAGGGGGACCTACGAGCAGTACTTC. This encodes CASSRDRGTYEQYF. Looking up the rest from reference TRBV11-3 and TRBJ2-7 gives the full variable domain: EAGVVQSPRYKIIEKKQPVAFWCNPISGHNTLYWYLQNLGQGPELLIRYENEEAVDDSQLPKDRFSAERLKGVDSTLKIQPAELGDSAVYLCASSRDRGTYEQYFGPGTRLTVT.